The 12 T cell receptor beta chains below were found in one sample sequenced in a study of shared clonotypes between healthy human individuals. The repertoire was sequenced with immunoSEQ multiplex PCR; TCRdb's copy has only in-frame clones and lacks some. The sample lists around 690,000 clones, about 92% occurring once. Sequences were obtained from memory CD8+ T cells from PBMCs. Subset in this sample: CD45RO+ cells pooled with CCR7-negative TemRA cells. These receptors came from a man between 18 and 29 years old in good health. Some clones in this sample may be carry-over from other donors' samples.

The genes are TRBV10-3 and TRBJ1-5; D not resolved. Germline V lookup: CDR1 ENHRY, CDR2 SYGVKD. The CDR3 consists of 12 residues. Trimming cost V 3 bases and J 4 bases, with 4 bases left between them. The CDR3 region is CAISERNQPQHF. The CDR3 coding sequence is TGTGCCATCAGTGAAAGGAATCAGCCCCAGCATTTT.

The V call is TRBV10-3, the J call TRBJ1-1; D gene unclear. Trimming removed 0 bases from V and 0 bases from J, with 8 bases in between. This CDR3 has 15 amino acids. CDR1 is ENHRY and CDR2 is SYGVKD in the germline V gene. In DNA, the CDR3 is TGTGCCATCAGTGAGTCGAAGGGCCTGAACACTGAAGCTTTCTTT. Residues: CAISESKGLNTEAFF.

The CDR3 nucleotides are TGTGCCAGCAGCTCCGGGGACAGCTTCTCCGAGCAGTACTTC. This sequence encodes CASSSGDSFSEQYF. This rearrangement joins TRBV7-8 to TRBJ2-7; 7 bases agree with TRBD1. The junction had 9 bases not matched to a gene; V was cut back by 4 bases and J by 6 bases. This CDR3 is built from 14 residues. CDR1 and CDR2 from the germline V gene are SGHVS and FQNEAQ.

The chain couples TRBV9 to TRBJ2-1, with 8 bases lining up with TRBD1. The J segment lost 6 bases and the V segment lost 4 bases, leaving 9 bases of the junction unmatched. The CDR3 is made up of 15 amino acids. The germline V gene has CDR1 SGDLS and CDR2 YYNGEE. The CDR3 DNA sequence: TGTGCCAGCAGCCCTCTTTTGGACAGGGTCAATGAGCAGTTCTTC. Protein product: CASSPLLDRVNEQFF.

The J gene is TRBJ2-5, the V gene TRBV9, with D possibly matching TRBD1 (6 bases). The V gene's germline CDR1 is SGDLS and CDR2 YYNGEE. Trimming shortened V by 4 bases and J by 2 bases, and 9 bases separated the two germline ends. This CDR3 spans 13 amino acids. The CDR3 DNA reads as TGTGCCAGCAGCCCTGGACAGCAAGAGACCCAGTACTTC. As protein: CASSPGQQETQYF.

The genes are TRBV29-1 and TRBJ1-2, with D possibly matching TRBD1 (5 bases). V was cut by 2 bases and J by 4 bases, with 11 bases left in between. The CDR3 is 13 residues long. Per the germline V gene, CDR1 is SQVTM and CDR2 is ANQGSEA. CDR3 residues: CSVELRGGYGYTF. The CDR3 nucleotides are TGCAGCGTTGAATTGCGGGGCGGCTATGGCTACACCTTC.

The chain is built from TRBV9 and TRBJ2-7; TRBD1 or TRBD2 may be the D gene (6 bases each). The CDR3 runs 14 residues. Germline values: CDR1 SGDLS, CDR2 YYNGEE. The V and J ends lost 0 bases and 5 bases respectively, with 12 bases between them. This CDR3 reads CASSVAGGQHEQYF. DNA of the CDR3: TGTGCCAGCAGCGTAGCTGGGGGGCAACACGAGCAGTACTTC.

This clone was detected only once. The chain recombines TRBV28 with TRBJ2-2; D tentatively reads TRBD1 or TRBD2 (7 bases each). CDR1 and CDR2 (germline): MDHEN, SYDVKM. V lost 4 bases to trimming and J lost 6 bases, with 18 bases between them. The CDR3 spans 16 residues. The CDR3 DNA follows: TGTGCCAGCAGTTCCCTACGACAGGGAGGGGCCGGGGAGCTGTTTTTT. This codes for CASSSLRQGGAGELFF.

This chain uses TRBV5-1 with TRBJ2-1; TRBD2 matches 9 bases. The length of the CDR3 is 15 residues. V was pared by 4 bases and J by 4 bases, with 6 bases of the junction left unmatched. Germline CDR1 and CDR2: SGHRS and YFSETQ. In nucleotides, the CDR3 is TGCGCCAGCAGCCACGGACTAGCGTTTTACAATGAGCAGTTCTTC. Protein product: CASSHGLAFYNEQFF.

This rearrangement joins TRBV6-5 to TRBJ1-2; D remains ambiguous. Germline assignment: CDR1 MNHEY and CDR2 SVGAGI. Trimming took 2 bases from V and 6 from J, leaving 16 bases between them. CDR3 length: 15 residues. The CDR3 spells CASSYTTPGEHGYTF. The DNA of the CDR3 is TGTGCCAGCAGTTACACGACTCCGGGAGAGCATGGCTACACCTTC.

V gene TRBV19 combines with J gene TRBJ2-7; no definite D call. The CDR3 spans 15 residues. V was pared by 0 bases and J by 7 bases, with 16 bases between. CDR1 LNHDA and CDR2 SQIVND come from the germline V gene (reference sequence). CDR3 loop: CASSIDQSAALEQYF. As DNA, the CDR3 is TGTGCCAGTAGTATAGATCAGAGTGCCGCGTTGGAGCAGTACTTC.

This clone showed up just once. The DNA for the CDR3 is TGTGCCAGCAGTTACTCGATAAGTGGGACTGAAGCTTTCTTT. Protein product: CASSYSISGTEAFF. The genes are TRBV6-6 and TRBJ1-1, with D hard to call. With 0 bases removed from V and 5 bases from J, the gap between germline ends came to 10 bases. The CDR3 has 14 amino acids. Germline values: CDR1 MNHNY, CDR2 SVGAGI (reference sequence).